This entry lists 4 T cell receptor beta chains sequenced from one sample in a study of spatial heterogeneity in lung cancer. MiXCR, run by TCRdb on the 5' RACE reads, gives a single entry per CDR3 protein. This table holds about 36,000 distinct CDR3 sequences, less than 9% found once. The time point here: sample taken at primary tumor resection. The source was PBMCs, collected at surgery. Receptor source: a female donor with early-stage non-small cell lung cancer.

This clonotype was picked up a small number of times. CDR3 protein: CSAQGRGENYGYTF. The CDR3 nucleotides are TGCAGTGCTCAAGGGAGGGGGGAAAACTATGGCTACACCTTC. The V call is TRBV20-1, the J call TRBJ1-2, with a possible D match to TRBD1 (6 bases). This CDR3 has 14 residues. Trimming shortened V by 5 bases and J by 2 bases, and 15 bases separated the two germline ends. Looked up from germline, CDR1 is DFQATT and CDR2 is SNEGSKA (reference sequence).

This clonotype showed up many times. This chain links TRBV5-4 with TRBJ1-4; the match to TRBD1 covers 9 bases. The CDR3 sequence is 16 residues long. CDR1 and CDR2 (germline): SGHNT, YYREEE (reference sequence). The junction had 9 bases not matched to a gene; V was cut back by 2 bases and J by 7 bases. The CDR3 region is CASSLQGQGLIEKLFF. DNA of the CDR3: TGTGCCAGCAGCTTACAGGGACAGGGATTGATTGAAAAACTGTTTTTT.

This clonotype was detected many times. V gene TRBV19 combines with J gene TRBJ2-2, with a weak D call TRBD1 (5 bases). Trimming removed 1 base from V and 2 bases from J, with 14 bases in between. Germline CDR1 LNHDA, CDR2 SQIVND (reference sequence). The CDR3 is 17 amino acids. The CDR3 DNA reads as TGTGCCAGTAGTATAGGGCTGGGCAGGGTCAACACCGGGGAGCTGTTTTTT. Translated: CASSIGLGRVNTGELFF.

This clonotype was seen only a few times. V gene TRBV6-1 combines with J gene TRBJ2-1; D not certain. Per germline, CDR1 MNHNS and CDR2 SASEGT. V gave up 1 base and J gave up 2 bases, with 9 bases separating them. The CDR3 loop spans 15 amino acids. The CDR3 spells CASSEVSATYNEQFF. Here the CDR3 DNA reads TGTGCCAGCAGTGAAGTGAGTGCTACCTACAATGAGCAGTTCTTC.